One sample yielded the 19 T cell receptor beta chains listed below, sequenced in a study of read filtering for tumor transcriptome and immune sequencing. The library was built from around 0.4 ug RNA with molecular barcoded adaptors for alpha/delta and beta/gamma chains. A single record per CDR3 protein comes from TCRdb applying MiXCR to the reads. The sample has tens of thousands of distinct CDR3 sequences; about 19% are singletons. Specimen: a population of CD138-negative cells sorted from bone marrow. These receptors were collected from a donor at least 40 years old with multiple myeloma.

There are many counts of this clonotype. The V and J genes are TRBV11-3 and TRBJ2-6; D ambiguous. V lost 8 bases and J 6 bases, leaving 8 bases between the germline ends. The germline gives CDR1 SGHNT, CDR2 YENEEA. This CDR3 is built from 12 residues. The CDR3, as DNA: TGTGCCAGCCAATATCAGGCCAACGTCCTGACTTTC. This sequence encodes CASQYQANVLTF.

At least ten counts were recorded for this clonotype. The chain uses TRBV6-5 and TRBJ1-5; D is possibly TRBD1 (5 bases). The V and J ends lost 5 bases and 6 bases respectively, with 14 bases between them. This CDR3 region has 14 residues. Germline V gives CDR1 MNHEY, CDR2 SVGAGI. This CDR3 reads CASSPGRARQPQHF. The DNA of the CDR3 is TGTGCCAGCAGTCCCGGCAGGGCTCGTCAGCCCCAGCATTTT.

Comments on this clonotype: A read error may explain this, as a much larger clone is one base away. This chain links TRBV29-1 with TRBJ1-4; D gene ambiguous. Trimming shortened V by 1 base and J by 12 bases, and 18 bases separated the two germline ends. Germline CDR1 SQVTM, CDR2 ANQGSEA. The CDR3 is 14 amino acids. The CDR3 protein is CSVEVARRDGELFF. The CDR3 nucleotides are TGCAGCGTTGAAGTGGCACGGCGGGATGGGGAACTGTTTTTT.

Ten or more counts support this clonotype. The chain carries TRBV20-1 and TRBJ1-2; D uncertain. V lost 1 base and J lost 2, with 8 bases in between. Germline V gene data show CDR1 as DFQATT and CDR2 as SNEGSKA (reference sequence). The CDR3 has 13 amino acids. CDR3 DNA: TGCAGTGCTAGAGGTCCAGCGAACTATGGCTACACCTTC. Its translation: CSARGPANYGYTF.

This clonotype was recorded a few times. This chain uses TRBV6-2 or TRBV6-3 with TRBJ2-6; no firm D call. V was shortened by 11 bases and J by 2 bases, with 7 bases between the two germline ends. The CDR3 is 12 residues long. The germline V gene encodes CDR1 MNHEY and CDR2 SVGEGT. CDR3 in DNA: TGTGCCGCCGGAGCTGGGGCCAACGTCCTGACTTTC. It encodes CAAGAGANVLTF.

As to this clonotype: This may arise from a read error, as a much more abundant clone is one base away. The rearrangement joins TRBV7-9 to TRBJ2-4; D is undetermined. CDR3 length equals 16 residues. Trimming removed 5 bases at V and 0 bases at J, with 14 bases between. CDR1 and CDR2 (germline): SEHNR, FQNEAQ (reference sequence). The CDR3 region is CASSPRPAQAKNIQYF. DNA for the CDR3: TGTGCCAGCAGCCCCAGACCAGCGCAAGCCAAAAACATTCAGTACTTC.

The CDR3 DNA follows: TGCAGTGCAGAAGGGTGGGGGCCCAGCAATGAGCAGTTCTTC. This sequence encodes CSAEGWGPSNEQFF. The J gene is TRBJ2-1, the V gene TRBV20-1, with D possibly TRBD1 on 6 matching bases. This CDR3 has 14 amino acids. Trimming shortened V by 6 bases and J by 6 bases, and 18 bases separated the two germline ends. Germline V CDR1 and CDR2: DFQATT, SNEGSKA (reference sequence).

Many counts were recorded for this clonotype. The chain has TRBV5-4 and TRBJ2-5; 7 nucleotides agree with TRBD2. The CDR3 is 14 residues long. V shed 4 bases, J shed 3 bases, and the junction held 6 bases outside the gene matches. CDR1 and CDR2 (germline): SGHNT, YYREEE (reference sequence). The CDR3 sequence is CASSGAGTEETQYF. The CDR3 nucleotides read TGTGCCAGCAGCGGAGCGGGGACGGAAGAGACCCAGTACTTC.

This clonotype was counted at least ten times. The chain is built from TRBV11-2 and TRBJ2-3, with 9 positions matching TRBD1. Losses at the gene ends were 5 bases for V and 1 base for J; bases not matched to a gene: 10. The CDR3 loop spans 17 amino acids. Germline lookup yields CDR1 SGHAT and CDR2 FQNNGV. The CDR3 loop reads CASSATGGYSGTDTQYF. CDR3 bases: TGTGCCAGCAGCGCTACAGGGGGCTATTCGGGCACAGATACGCAGTATTTT.

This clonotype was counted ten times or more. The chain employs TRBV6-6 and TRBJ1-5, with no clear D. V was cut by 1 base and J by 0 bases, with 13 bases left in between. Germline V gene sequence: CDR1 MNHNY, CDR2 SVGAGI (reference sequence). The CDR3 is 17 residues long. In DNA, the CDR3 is TGTGCCAGCAGTTACTATGGGCAGTTGGTTAGCAATCAGCCCCAGCATTTT. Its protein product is CASSYYGQLVSNQPQHF.

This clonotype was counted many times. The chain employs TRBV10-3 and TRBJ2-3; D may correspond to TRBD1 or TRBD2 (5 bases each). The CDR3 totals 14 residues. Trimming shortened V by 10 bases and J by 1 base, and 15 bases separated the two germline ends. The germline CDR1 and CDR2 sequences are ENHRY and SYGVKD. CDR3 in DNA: TGTGCCAACTCGCGAGGGGAAGGCACAGATACGCAGTATTTT. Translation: CANSRGEGTDTQYF.

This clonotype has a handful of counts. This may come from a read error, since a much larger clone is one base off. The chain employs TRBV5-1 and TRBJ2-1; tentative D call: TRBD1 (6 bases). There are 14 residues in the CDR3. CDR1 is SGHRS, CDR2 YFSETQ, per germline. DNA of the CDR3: TGCGCCAGCAGCTCTAACAGGGCCTACAGTGAGCAGTTCTTC. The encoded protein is CASSSNRAYSEQFF.

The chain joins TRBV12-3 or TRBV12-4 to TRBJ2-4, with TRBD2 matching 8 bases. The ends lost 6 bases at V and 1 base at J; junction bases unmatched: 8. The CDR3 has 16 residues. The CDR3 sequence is CASRTGTSVAKNIQYF. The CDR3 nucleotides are TGTGCCAGCAGGACCGGGACTAGTGTGGCCAAAAACATTCAGTACTTC.

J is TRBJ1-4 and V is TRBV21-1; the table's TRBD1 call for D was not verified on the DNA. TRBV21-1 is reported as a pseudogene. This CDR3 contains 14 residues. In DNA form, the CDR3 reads TGTGCCAGCAGCAACCGGGACCCTAATGAAAAACTGTTTTTT. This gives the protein CASSNRDPNEKLFF.

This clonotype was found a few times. The CDR3 is CASSQDQGGSYNEQFF. For the CDR3, the DNA is TGTGCCAGCAGCCAAGATCAGGGGGGCTCCTACAATGAGCAGTTCTTC. The chain couples TRBV14 to TRBJ2-1; TRBD1 is a possible D gene (7 bases). CDR3 length equals 16 residues. CDR1 SGHDN and CDR2 FVKESK come from the germline V gene. The ends were cut back, 0 bases at V and 0 bases at J, with 9 bases in the middle. The variable domain in full, with the rest retrieved from reference TRBV14 and TRBJ2-1, is EAGVTQFPSHSVIEKGQTVTLRCDPISGHDNLYWYRRVMGKEIKFLLHFVKESKQDESGMPNNRFLAERTGGTYSTLKVQPAELEDSGVYFCASSQDQGGSYNEQFFGPGTRLTVL.

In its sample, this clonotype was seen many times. CDR3 coding DNA: TGCAGCGTTGGAGGAAGGCAGGCCAAAAACATTCAGTACTTC. Translation: CSVGGRQAKNIQYF. The chain is built from TRBV29-1 and TRBJ2-4; no firm D call. The CDR3 extends over 14 amino acids. Trimming pared 4 bases from V and 1 base from J, leaving 11 bases between. Germline V gives CDR1 SQVTM, CDR2 ANQGSEA.

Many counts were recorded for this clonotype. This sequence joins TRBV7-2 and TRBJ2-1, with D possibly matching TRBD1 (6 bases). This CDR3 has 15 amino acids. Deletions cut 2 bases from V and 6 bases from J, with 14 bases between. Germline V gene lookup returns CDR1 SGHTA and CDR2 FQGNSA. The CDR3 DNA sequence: TGTGCCAGCAGCTTATGGGGGCGGCACTCCAATGAGCAGTTCTTC. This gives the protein CASSLWGRHSNEQFF.

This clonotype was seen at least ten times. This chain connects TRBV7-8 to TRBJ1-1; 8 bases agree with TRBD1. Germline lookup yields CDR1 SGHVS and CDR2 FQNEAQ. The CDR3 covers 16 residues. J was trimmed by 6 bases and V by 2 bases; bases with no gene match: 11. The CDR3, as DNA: TGTGCCAGCAGCTTATCCCCGACAGGGGTGGGGGCTGAAGCTTTCTTT. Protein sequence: CASSLSPTGVGAEAFF.

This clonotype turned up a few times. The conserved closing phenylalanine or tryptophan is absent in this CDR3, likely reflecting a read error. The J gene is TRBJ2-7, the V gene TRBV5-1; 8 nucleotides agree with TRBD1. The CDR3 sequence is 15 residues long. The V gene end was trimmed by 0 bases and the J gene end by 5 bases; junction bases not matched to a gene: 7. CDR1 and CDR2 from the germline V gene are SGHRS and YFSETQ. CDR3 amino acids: CASSLEGQGLDEQYL. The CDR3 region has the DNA TGCGCCAGCAGCTTGGAAGGACAGGGTTTGGACGAGCAGTACCTC.